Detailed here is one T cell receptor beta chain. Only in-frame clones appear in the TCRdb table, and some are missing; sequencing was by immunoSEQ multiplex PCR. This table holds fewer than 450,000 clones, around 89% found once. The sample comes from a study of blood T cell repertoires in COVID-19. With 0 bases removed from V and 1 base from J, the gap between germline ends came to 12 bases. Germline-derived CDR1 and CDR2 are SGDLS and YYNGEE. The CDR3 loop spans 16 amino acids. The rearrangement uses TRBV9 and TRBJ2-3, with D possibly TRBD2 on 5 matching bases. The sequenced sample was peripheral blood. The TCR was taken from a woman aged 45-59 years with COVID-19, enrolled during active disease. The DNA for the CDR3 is TGTGCCAGCAGCGTAGGAGGAGGCGTCGGCACAGATACGCAGTATTTT. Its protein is CASSVGGGVGTDTQYF.